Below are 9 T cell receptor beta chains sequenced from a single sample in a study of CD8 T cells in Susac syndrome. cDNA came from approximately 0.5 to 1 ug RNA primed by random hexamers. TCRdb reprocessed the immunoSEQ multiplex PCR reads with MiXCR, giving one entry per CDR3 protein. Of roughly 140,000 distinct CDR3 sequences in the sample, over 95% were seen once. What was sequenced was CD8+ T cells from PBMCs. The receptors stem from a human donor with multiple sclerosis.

In nucleotides, the CDR3 is TGCAGCGGGTTTTGGGGTTCCGAGCAGTACTTC. Amino acid sequence: CSGFWGSEQYF. The rearrangement joins TRBV29-1 to TRBJ2-7; D is ambiguous. The CDR3 covers 11 residues. The V end lost 7 bases, the J end lost 6 bases, and 13 bases lay between the germline ends. Germline V lookup: CDR1 SQVTM, CDR2 ANQGSEA.

CDR3 coding DNA: TGTGCCAGCGCAACAGACGACACTGAAGCTTTCTTT. Its translation: CASATDDTEAFF. The chain joins TRBV13 to TRBJ1-1; D is uncertain. The germline V gene has CDR1 PRHDT and CDR2 FYEKMQ (reference sequence). V was clipped by 8 bases and J by 3 bases, with 10 bases between them. CDR3 length: 12 amino acids.

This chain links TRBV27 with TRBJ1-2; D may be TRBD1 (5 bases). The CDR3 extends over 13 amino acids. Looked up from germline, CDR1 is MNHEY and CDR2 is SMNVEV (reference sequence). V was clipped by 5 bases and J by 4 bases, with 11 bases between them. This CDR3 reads CASSNRGTYGYTF. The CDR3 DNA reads TGTGCCAGCAGTAATCGAGGGACCTATGGCTACACCTTC.

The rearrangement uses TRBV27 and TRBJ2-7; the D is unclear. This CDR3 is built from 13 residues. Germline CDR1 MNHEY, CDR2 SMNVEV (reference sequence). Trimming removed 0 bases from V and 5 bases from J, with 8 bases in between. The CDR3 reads CASSLSSGNEQYF. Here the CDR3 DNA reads TGTGCCAGCAGTTTATCGTCGGGCAACGAGCAGTACTTC.

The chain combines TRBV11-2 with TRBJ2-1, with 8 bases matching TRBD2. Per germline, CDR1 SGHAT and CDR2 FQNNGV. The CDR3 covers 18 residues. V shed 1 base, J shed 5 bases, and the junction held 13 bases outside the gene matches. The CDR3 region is CASSLAHIAGSDDNEQFF. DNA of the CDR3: TGTGCCAGCAGCTTAGCCCATATAGCGGGGAGTGACGACAATGAGCAGTTCTTC.

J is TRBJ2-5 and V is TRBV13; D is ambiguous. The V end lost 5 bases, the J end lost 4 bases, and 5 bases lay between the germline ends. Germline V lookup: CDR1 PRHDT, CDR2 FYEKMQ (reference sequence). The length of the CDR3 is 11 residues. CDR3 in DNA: TGTGCCAGCAGCGCTGCAGAGACCCAGTACTTC. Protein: CASSAAETQYF.

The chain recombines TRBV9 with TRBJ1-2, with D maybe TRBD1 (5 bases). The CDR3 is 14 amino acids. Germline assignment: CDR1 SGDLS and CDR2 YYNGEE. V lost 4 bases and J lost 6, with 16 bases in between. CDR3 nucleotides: TGTGCCAGCAGCCCGACCCGATCAGGGAATGGCTACACCTTC. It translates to CASSPTRSGNGYTF.

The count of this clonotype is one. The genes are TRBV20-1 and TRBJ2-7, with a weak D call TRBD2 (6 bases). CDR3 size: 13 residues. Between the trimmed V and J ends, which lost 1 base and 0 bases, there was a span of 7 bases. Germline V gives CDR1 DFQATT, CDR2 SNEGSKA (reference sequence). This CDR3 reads CSARGRGSYEQYF. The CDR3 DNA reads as TGCAGTGCTAGAGGGCGGGGCTCCTACGAGCAGTACTTC.

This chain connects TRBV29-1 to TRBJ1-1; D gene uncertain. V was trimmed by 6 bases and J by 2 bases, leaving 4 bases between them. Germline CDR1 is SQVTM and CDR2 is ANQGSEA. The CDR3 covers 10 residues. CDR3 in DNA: TGCAGCGTCTCAAACACTGAAGCTTTCTTT. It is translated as CSVSNTEAFF.